These T cell receptor beta chains were read from a single sample in a study of T cell changes during pregnancy in multiple sclerosis. Sequenced by immunoSEQ multiplex PCR; TCRdb stores in-frame clones only, minus some. The sample yields some 120,000 clones, 90% to 95% seen once. The sample in question was peripheral blood, obtained in the third trimester of pregnancy. These receptor sequences come from a female donor with multiple sclerosis, enrolled in a pregnancy study. Each CDR3 is given with its conserved first and last residue.

CAVRDRGENTGELFF,TRBV5-1,15,TRBJ2-2
CASSYGIGATEAFF,TRBV6-6,14,TRBJ1-1
CASSVGKGQGKMNTEAFF,TRBV9,18,TRBJ1-1
CASSVGTSNTEAFF,TRBV9,14,TRBJ1-1
CASSRDRVDTEAFF,TRBV27,14,TRBJ1-1
CAWQQASTDTQYF,TRBV30,13,TRBJ2-3
CASKDRGTEAFF,TRBV6-5,12,TRBJ1-1
CASSWGVERLQPQHF,TRBV5-8,15,TRBJ1-5
CAISEQGLANEKLFF,TRBV10-3,15,TRBJ1-4
CASSSGLGVHEQYF,TRBV6-6,14,TRBJ2-7
CASSPNAGIGETQYF,TRBV9,15,TRBJ2-5
CASSASTGANTGELFF,TRBV6-1,16,TRBJ2-2
CASSQDGTGGLDEQYF,TRBV4-1,16,TRBJ2-7
CASSLSGIWGSSNQPQHF,TRBV27,18,TRBJ1-5
CASSPRTGFDSGNTIYF,TRBV18,17,TRBJ1-3
CSVTGFAMYEQYF,TRBV29-1,13,TRBJ2-7
CASSIQGANGATNEKLFF,TRBV5-1,18,TRBJ1-4